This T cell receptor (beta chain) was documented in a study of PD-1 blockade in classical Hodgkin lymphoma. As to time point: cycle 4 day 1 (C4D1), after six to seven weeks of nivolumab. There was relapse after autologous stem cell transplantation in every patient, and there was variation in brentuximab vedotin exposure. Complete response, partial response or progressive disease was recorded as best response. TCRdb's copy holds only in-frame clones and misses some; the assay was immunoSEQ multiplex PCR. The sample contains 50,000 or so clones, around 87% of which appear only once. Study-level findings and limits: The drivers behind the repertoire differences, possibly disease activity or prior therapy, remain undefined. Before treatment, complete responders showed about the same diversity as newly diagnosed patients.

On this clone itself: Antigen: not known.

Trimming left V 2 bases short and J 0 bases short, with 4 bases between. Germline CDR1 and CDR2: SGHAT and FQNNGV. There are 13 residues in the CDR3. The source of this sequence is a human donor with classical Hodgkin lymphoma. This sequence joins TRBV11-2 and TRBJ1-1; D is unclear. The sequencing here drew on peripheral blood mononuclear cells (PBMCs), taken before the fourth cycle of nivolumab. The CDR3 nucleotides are TGTGCCAGCAGCTTATTTCTGAACACTGAAGCTTTCTTT. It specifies CASSLFLNTEAFF. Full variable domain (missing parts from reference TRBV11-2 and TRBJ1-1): EAGVAQSPRYKIIEKRQSVAFWCNPISGHATLYWYQQILGQGPKLLIQFQNNGVVDDSQLPKDRFSAERLKGVDSTLKIQPAKLEDSAVYLCASSLFLNTEAFFGQGTRLTVV.